Sequencing of this T cell receptor beta chain was carried out in a study of cytomegalovirus exposure and HLA in healthy donors. Study outcomes and limitations: Analysis was carried out at a later point, and it linked a missense DCLRE1C variant to TCR beta V- and J-gene trimming. CMV serostatus was the sole immune exposure data available.

Remarks on this clone: Its antigen is not known.

This CDR3 has 12 residues. Germline V gene data show CDR1 as MNHEY and CDR2 as SVGAGI. Trimming took 6 bases from V and 7 from J, leaving 9 bases between them. Primers for the PCR totalled 60 Vbeta and 13 Jbeta. Clones were read by immunoSEQ multiplex PCR, and TCRdb kept only the in-frame ones, dropping some. The sample comprises about 82,000 clones, 65% to 85% of which are singletons, and about 3.5% rests with the top ten. Sequencing was done on a sample of PBMCs. The receptor's source is a man in his fifties in good health and CMV-seronegative. The chain carries TRBV6-5 and TRBJ1-4; D remains ambiguous. Here the CDR3 DNA reads TGTGCCAGCAGGGACTTGCGTGAAAAACTGTTTTTT. The encoded protein is CASRDLREKLFF.